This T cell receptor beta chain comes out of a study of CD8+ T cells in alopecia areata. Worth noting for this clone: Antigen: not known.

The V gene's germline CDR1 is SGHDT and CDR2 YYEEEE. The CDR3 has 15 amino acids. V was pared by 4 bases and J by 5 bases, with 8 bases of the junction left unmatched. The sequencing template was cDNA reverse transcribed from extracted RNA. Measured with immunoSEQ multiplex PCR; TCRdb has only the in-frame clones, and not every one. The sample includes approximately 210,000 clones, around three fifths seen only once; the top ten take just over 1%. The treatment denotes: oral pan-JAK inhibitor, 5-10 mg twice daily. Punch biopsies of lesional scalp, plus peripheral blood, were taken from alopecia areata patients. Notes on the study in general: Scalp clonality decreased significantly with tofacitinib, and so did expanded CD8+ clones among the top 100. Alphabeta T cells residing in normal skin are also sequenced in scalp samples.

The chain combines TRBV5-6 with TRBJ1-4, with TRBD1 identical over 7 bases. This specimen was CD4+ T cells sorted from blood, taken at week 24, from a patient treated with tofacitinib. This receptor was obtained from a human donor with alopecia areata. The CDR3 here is CASSDSTGTNEKLFF. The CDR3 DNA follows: TGTGCCAGCAGCGATTCGACAGGGACGAATGAAAAACTGTTTTTT.